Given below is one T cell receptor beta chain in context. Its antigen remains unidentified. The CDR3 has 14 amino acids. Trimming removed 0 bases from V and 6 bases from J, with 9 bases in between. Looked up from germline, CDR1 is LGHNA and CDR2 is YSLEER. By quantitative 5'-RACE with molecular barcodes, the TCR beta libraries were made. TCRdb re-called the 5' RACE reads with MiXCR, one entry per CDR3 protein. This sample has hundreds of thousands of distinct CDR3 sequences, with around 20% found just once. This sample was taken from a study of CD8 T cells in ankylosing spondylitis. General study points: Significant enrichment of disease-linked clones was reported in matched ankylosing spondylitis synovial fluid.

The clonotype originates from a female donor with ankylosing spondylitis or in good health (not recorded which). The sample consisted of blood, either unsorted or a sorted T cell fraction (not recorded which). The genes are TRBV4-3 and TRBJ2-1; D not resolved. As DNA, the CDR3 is TGCGCCAGCAGCCAAGATTCCCATTTCAATGAGCAGTTCTTC. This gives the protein CASSQDSHFNEQFF.